Shown below are 24 T cell receptor beta chains from a single sample sequenced in a study of blood T cells in healthy people across ages (dated by TCRdb to about 2015). Library method: 5' RACE. The sample was run on an Illumina HiSeq 2500. A second PCR of roughly 7 to 11 cycles was performed with a sample-barcoded 5' primer and a J-beta primer mix. The public sequencing data were trimmed at Q25 with fastp and processed into clonotypes with MiXCR by TCRdb, which kept only in-frame beta chains. Entries are consolidated by CDR3 protein sequence, retaining the most common genes and DNA. This sample has 1,500,000 or so distinct CDR3 sequences in its table, and roughly 64% of those were observed once. The top ten clonotypes cover over 5.5% of the sample. Sequencing used blood. All receptors derive from a man aged 18 to 29 in good health.

The V and J genes are TRBV7-9 and TRBJ2-5; TRBD1 matches 10 bases. Germline assignment: CDR1 SEHNR and CDR2 FQNEAQ (reference sequence). There are 15 residues in the CDR3. The V gene end was trimmed by 5 bases and the J gene end by 11 bases; junction bases not matched to a gene: 14. CDR3 residues: CASSGTGLGQGEQYF. The CDR3 DNA sequence: TGTGCCAGCAGCGGTACCGGGTTAGGACAGGGGGAGCAGTACTTC.

This rearrangement joins TRBV12-3 or TRBV12-4 to TRBJ1-4; D may be TRBD1 (6 bases). The CDR3 runs 15 residues. V lost 7 bases and J 3 bases, leaving 15 bases between the germline ends. CDR3 nucleotides: TGTGCCAGCAACCACCGGGGACATCCTAATGAAAAACTGTTTTTT. Translated: CASNHRGHPNEKLFF.

There are a few counts of this clonotype. V and J are TRBV20-1 and TRBJ1-6, with 8 positions matching TRBD1. J gave up 13 bases and V 4 bases, and 18 bases lay outside the gene matches. The length of the CDR3 is 16 residues. CDR1 and CDR2 from the germline V gene are DFQATT and SNEGSKA (reference sequence). The CDR3 is CSATPGQDPFQAPLHF. The DNA of the CDR3 is TGCAGTGCTACACCGGGACAGGACCCTTTTCAGGCTCCCCTCCACTTT.

This CDR3 is CASSQDSTPGGYTF. The CDR3 DNA reads TGCGCCAGCAGCCAAGATTCAACCCCCGGGGGCTACACCTTC. The V and J genes are TRBV4-3 and TRBJ1-2; D uncertain. The CDR3 spans 14 residues. Trimming took 0 bases from V and 8 from J, leaving 13 bases between them. Per germline, CDR1 LGHNA and CDR2 YSLEER.

The V gene is TRBV5-1, the J gene TRBJ2-3; D possibly corresponds to TRBD2 (6 bases). Germline V gene lookup returns CDR1 SGHRS and CDR2 YFSETQ. With 1 base removed from V and 5 bases from J, the gap between germline ends came to 11 bases. The CDR3 loop spans 14 amino acids. This CDR3 is CASSLTSRGDTQYF. CDR3 bases: TGCGCCAGCAGCTTGACTAGCAGAGGAGATACGCAGTATTTT.

The V call is TRBV6-5, the J call TRBJ2-6, with no clear D. Trimming removed 4 bases from V and 4 bases from J, with 8 bases in between. CDR3 size: 14 residues. The germline gives CDR1 MNHEY, CDR2 SVGAGI. The CDR3 loop is CASSSLRGANVLTF. The CDR3, as DNA: TGTGCCAGCAGTTCATTGAGGGGGGCCAACGTCCTGACTTTC.

The V gene is TRBV27, the J gene TRBJ2-7, with 12 bases that match TRBD2. J gave up 6 bases and V 6 bases, and 12 bases lay outside the gene matches. The V gene's germline CDR1 is MNHEY and CDR2 SMNVEV (reference sequence). The CDR3 is made up of 16 amino acids. CDR3: CASSPLTSGGIPEQYF. DNA of the CDR3: TGTGCCAGCAGCCCGTTGACTAGCGGGGGAATTCCCGAGCAGTACTTC.

In its sample, this clonotype was seen a few times. This chain links TRBV4-2 with TRBJ2-1; the D gene is possibly TRBD1 (6 bases). V shed 1 base and J shed 3 bases, with 16 bases lying between them. Germline lookup yields CDR1 LGHNA and CDR2 YNFKEQ. The CDR3 length is 17 residues. CDR3 in DNA: TGTGCCAGCAGCCAAGTCATAACAGGGTACAACTACAATGAGCAGTTCTTC. Residues: CASSQVITGYNYNEQFF.

The rearrangement joins TRBV9 to TRBJ2-5; D is unresolved. There are 13 residues in the CDR3. Trimming pared 0 bases from V and 4 bases from J, leaving 7 bases between. Germline V gene data show CDR1 as SGDLS and CDR2 as YYNGEE. The CDR3 is CASSVDISETQYF. CDR3 sequence (DNA): TGTGCCAGCAGCGTAGATATTTCAGAGACCCAGTACTTC.

This clonotype has just a few counts. V gene TRBV7-9 combines with J gene TRBJ1-1; possibly TRBD1 for D (5 bases). Deletions cut 4 bases from V and 4 bases from J, with 13 bases between. The CDR3 length is 14 residues. The germline CDR1 and CDR2 sequences are SEHNR and FQNEAQ (reference sequence). The CDR3 region has the DNA TGTGCCAGCAGCTCCTCCGGGGGTTTCACTGAAGCTTTCTTT. This encodes CASSSSGGFTEAFF. Full variable domain (outside the CDR3, taken from reference TRBV7-9 and TRBJ1-1): DTGVSQNPRHKITKRGQNVTFRCDPISEHNRLYWYRQTLGQGPEFLTYFQNEAQLEKSRLLSDRFSAERPKGSFSTLEIQRTEQGDSAMYLCASSSSGGFTEAFFGQGTRLTVV.

The chain has TRBV2 and TRBJ2-3; 14 bases match TRBD2. The V segment lost 7 bases and the J segment 4 bases; nucleotides outside the gene matches: 16. Germline lookup yields CDR1 SNHLY and CDR2 FYNNEI. This CDR3 is 19 amino acids long. The CDR3 nucleotides are TGTGCCAGCACGCTTGCCTCTGGACTAGCGGGAGGTCAGGCAGATACGCAGTATTTT. This translates into CASTLASGLAGGQADTQYF. Full variable domain (remainder filled in from reference TRBV2 and TRBJ2-3): EPEVTQTPSHQVTQMGQEVILRCVPISNHLYFYWYRQILGQKVEFLVSFYNNEISEKSEIFDDQFSVERPDGSNFTLKIRSTKLEDSAMYFCASTLASGLAGGQADTQYFGPGTRLTVL.

This clonotype has more than one count but fewer than ten. V usage is TRBV30 and J usage is TRBJ2-7, with D uncertain. Trimming left V 0 bases short and J 2 bases short, with 11 bases between. The CDR3 length is 14 residues. The germline CDR1 and CDR2 sequences are GTSNPN and SVGIG (reference sequence). DNA of the CDR3: TGTGCCTGGAGTGTTAAAGGCGGCACCTACGAGCAGTACTTC. Residues: CAWSVKGGTYEQYF. The variable domain in full, with the rest retrieved from reference TRBV30 and TRBJ2-7, is SQTIHQWPATLVQPVGSPLSLECTVEGTSNPNLYWYRQAAGRGLQLLFYSVGIGQISSEVPQNLSASRPQDRQFILSSKKLLLSDSGFYLCAWSVKGGTYEQYFGPGTRLTVT.

The chain is built from TRBV7-9 and TRBJ2-7, with a weak D call TRBD1 (5 bases). The end of the DNA fits TRBJ2-1 better, so the J call may be wrong. Germline V gene sequence: CDR1 SEHNR, CDR2 FQNEAQ (reference sequence). The CDR3 loop spans 16 amino acids. The CDR3 DNA is TGTGCCAGCAGCTCGACCCACTTGGGGCTCTACAATGAGCAGTTCTTC. Protein product: CASSSTHLGLYNEQFF.

V gene TRBV20-1 combines with J gene TRBJ2-7, with 11 bases fitting TRBD1. The trim removed 6 bases at V and 6 bases at J, leaving 7 bases unmatched. CDR1 and CDR2 (germline): DFQATT, SNEGSKA (reference sequence). The CDR3 has 13 residues. The DNA of the CDR3 is TGCAGTGCCGGGGACAGGGGGAGGTGCGAGCAGTACTTC. Encoded protein: CSAGDRGRCEQYF.

This rearrangement joins TRBV4-1 to TRBJ2-1; weak D call: TRBD2 (6 bases). The germline CDR1 and CDR2 sequences are MGHRA and YSYEKL. Trimming cost V 0 bases and J 15 bases, with 12 bases left between them. The CDR3 covers 12 residues. CDR3 sequence (DNA): TGCGCCAGCAGCCAAGATTTCGCGGGACGGTTCTTC. Translating it yields CASSQDFAGRFF.

In its sample, this clonotype was seen a few times. This sequence joins TRBV29-1 and TRBJ2-1; 8 nucleotides align to TRBD1. This CDR3 region has 13 residues. Looked up from germline, CDR1 is SQVTM and CDR2 is ANQGSEA. Trimming removed 8 bases from V and 8 bases from J; junction bases left unmatched: 11. CDR3 amino acids: CSSRGRIFYEQFF. The CDR3 coding sequence is TGCAGCTCCAGGGGGCGGATTTTCTATGAGCAGTTCTTC.

This clonotype was seen more than once but under ten times. This rearrangement joins TRBV11-2 to TRBJ2-5, with 8 nucleotides matching TRBD1. Germline V lookup: CDR1 SGHAT, CDR2 FQNNGV. The length of the CDR3 is 13 residues. V lost 5 bases and J lost 5; bases outside the gene matches: 4. CDR3 residues: CASSQRTGETQYF. In nucleotides, the CDR3 is TGTGCCAGCAGCCAACGGACAGGGGAGACCCAGTACTTC.

With respect to this clonotype: Germline is not matched at one junction end, which may reflect a read error. The chain combines TRBV10-1 with TRBJ2-7, with 7 bases that match TRBD1. TRBJ2-5 matches the DNA end more closely, so the J call is doubtful. Germline V gene sequence: CDR1 WNHNN, CDR2 SYGVQD (reference sequence). The CDR3 is made up of 14 amino acids. The CDR3: CANSEATGMETQYF. For the CDR3, the DNA is TGCGCCAACAGTGAGGCGACAGGGATGGAGACCCAGTACTTC.

The chain joins TRBV7-8 to TRBJ2-7; the D gene is possibly TRBD1 (5 bases). CDR1 is SGHVS and CDR2 is FQNEAQ in the germline V gene. The CDR3 length is 14 residues. Trimming stripped 4 bases from V and 3 bases from J, with 13 bases between. This CDR3 is CASSYGQRNYEQYF. The CDR3 DNA reads as TGTGCCAGCAGCTACGGACAACGAAACTACGAGCAGTACTTC.

The chain joins TRBV7-2 to TRBJ1-3; a weak D match, TRBD1 (6 bases). Germline loops: CDR1 SGHTA, CDR2 FQGNSA. The CDR3 has 16 amino acids. V dropped 2 bases and J dropped 0 bases, with 11 bases sitting between them. CDR3 coding DNA: TGTGCCAGCAGCTTATATGGGGGCAGCTCTGGAAACACCATATATTTT. It codes for CASSLYGGSSGNTIYF.

In DNA form, the CDR3 reads TGTGCCAGCAGTGAATATTACCCTACAGATACGCAGTATTTT. It specifies CASSEYYPTDTQYF. The J gene is TRBJ2-3, the V gene TRBV25-1; D gene unclear. The CDR3 spans 14 residues. Trimming took off 0 bases at V and 3 bases at J, with 7 bases between the two ends. CDR1 is MGHDK and CDR2 is SYGVNS in the germline V gene.

The rearrangement links TRBV20-1 to TRBJ2-3; 13 bases fit TRBD2. The V gene's germline CDR1 is DFQATT and CDR2 SNEGSKA (reference sequence). The CDR3 loop spans 15 amino acids. Trimming cost V 5 bases and J 5 bases; bases outside gene matches: 7. For the CDR3, the DNA is TGCAGTGCTCCAGGACTAGCGGGAGCAGTAGATACGCAGTATTTT. This sequence encodes CSAPGLAGAVDTQYF.

The rearrangement joins TRBV9 to TRBJ2-1; 12 bases are shared with TRBD2. With the DNA end fitting TRBJ2-7 better, the J assignment may be wrong. The CDR3 loop spans 16 amino acids. CDR1 and CDR2 from the germline V gene are SGDLS and YYNGEE. In DNA, the CDR3 is TGTGCCAGCAGCGGATACTGGACTAGCGGGAACAATGAGCAGTACTTC. Translated, it gives CASSGYWTSGNNEQYF.

CDR3 sequence (DNA): TGTGCCAGCAGCCGTTACGCATCCCCTGAGACCCAGTACTTC. Translation gives CASSRYASPETQYF. The chain links TRBV5-5 to TRBJ2-5; D unclear. This CDR3 comprises 14 residues. Germline CDR1 is SGHKS and CDR2 is YYEKEE (reference sequence). V lost 4 bases and J lost 5, with 15 bases in between.